This T cell receptor beta chain was sequenced in a study of shared clonotypes between healthy human individuals. Findings of the study overall: Memory subsets generally showed smaller estimated richness than naive subsets did.

The CDR3 consists of 16 residues. Germline V gene lookup returns CDR1 MNHEY and CDR2 SVGAGI. V was cut by 0 bases and J by 2 bases, with 13 bases left in between. A remark on this clone: Its target is not known.

Sequencing was at deep level. The protocol was immunoSEQ multiplex PCR, while the TCRdb copy is restricted to in-frame clones and leaves out a portion. Of about a million clones listed, about three quarters are singletons. This sequence originates from a young man in good health. This chain connects TRBV6-5 to TRBJ1-2; tentatively, D is TRBD1 (6 bases). The sequencing input was memory CD4+ T cells sorted from blood. Subset noted: CD45RA-negative fraction. The CDR3 protein is CASSYSSRGPNYGYTF. The CDR3 nucleotides are TGTGCCAGCAGTTACTCGAGCCGGGGGCCGAACTATGGCTACACCTTC.